Listed below are T cell receptor beta chains from one sample, sequenced in a study of T cells in Graves' hyperthyroidism and ophthalmopathy. Each CDR3 protein gets one entry after TCRdb re-called the multiplex PCR reads with MiXCR. This sample has about 360,000 distinct CDR3 sequences, with approximately 13% found just once. The source material was blood. Receptors were obtained from a woman in her late teens or twenties with Graves' hyperthyroidism. Both conserved end residues are trimmed from each CDR3. Each record gives: J gene, V gene, CDR3 protein.

TRBJ2-7 TRBV5-1 ASSLGQGVDEQY
TRBJ1-2 TRBV28 ASSLLSGNYYGYT
TRBJ1-1 TRBV20-1 SAGSQGQGIPTEAF
TRBJ2-7 TRBV7-7 ASSLGAGNEQY
TRBJ2-1 TRBV7-2 ASSSQPSGLSYNEQF
TRBJ1-2 TRBV20-1 SAEGPGGDYGYT
TRBJ1-2 TRBV30 AWKWESYGYT
TRBJ1-2 TRBV9 ASSVELSYGYT
TRBJ2-5 TRBV7-9 ASSLVGDQETQY
TRBJ2-3 TRBV25-1 ASSEYGLPTDTQY
TRBJ1-4 TRBV7-6 ASSLTPPGQNEKLF
TRBJ1-2 TRBV29-1 SVEGPGLRRNT
TRBJ1-1 TRBV4-1 ASSARTENTEAF
TRBJ1-5 TRBV28 ASSFTSSQPQH
TRBJ1-1 TRBV6-1 ASTRLNTEAF
TRBJ2-5 TRBV12-3/TRBV12-4 ASSFLKETQY
TRBJ2-1 TRBV27 ASRTGYNEQF
TRBJ1-5 TRBV19 ASSWNSNQPQH
TRBJ1-1 TRBV6-1 ASTRKPGQGWTF
TRBJ2-7 TRBV9 ASSVGGGGLAVSYEQY
TRBJ2-1 TRBV5-1 ASSQNNEQF
TRBJ2-5 TRBV7-2 ASSLLAGGPGETQY
TRBJ1-1 TRBV9 ASSGPDRVPEAF
TRBJ2-5 TRBV5-6 ASSFRGSETQY
TRBJ1-1 TRBV4-2 ASSQEISTGEAF
TRBJ2-1 TRBV19 ASSNPRASYNEQF
TRBJ2-7 TRBV27 ASSLLAGFDFYEQY
TRBJ2-1 TRBV5-5 ASSLIGGHEQF
TRBJ1-1 TRBV6-1 ASSTRTDSHGNTEAF
TRBJ2-3 TRBV13 ASSSIAGGRTDTQY
TRBJ1-3 TRBV28 ASSHTESGNTIY
TRBJ2-6 TRBV28 ASRYSGANVLT
TRBJ1-1 TRBV7-2 ASSFGRLNTEAF
TRBJ1-5 TRBV2 ASSAAGPQH
TRBJ1-3 TRBV5-8 ASSPTLSFLAGNTIY
TRBJ1-6 TRBV20-1 SAKMDARGNSPLH
TRBJ2-3 TRBV5-5 ASTLGGADTQY
TRBJ1-2 TRBV14 ASSQERGGYGYT
TRBJ1-1 TRBV5-5 ASSLSRFNTEAF
TRBJ2-5 TRBV28 ASSLEGETRY
TRBJ2-3 TRBV6-1 ASIDRGAGDTQY
TRBJ2-5 TRBV7-9 ASSLAWGTQETQY
TRBJ2-1 TRBV24-1 ATRGTGSYNEQF
TRBJ1-2 TRBV28 ASSPRTGPNYGYT
TRBJ2-7 TRBV11-3 ASSDGTMEEQY
TRBJ2-1 TRBV9 ASSVVAASGGPGANEQF
TRBJ2-7 TRBV5-4 ASSGGSTYEQY
TRBJ1-6 TRBV7-8 ASHPTPLEGSPLH
TRBJ1-4 TRBV5-1 ASRTGLLHEKLF
TRBJ1-2 TRBV5-1 ASSYGGVGTYGCT
TRBJ2-5 TRBV27 ASSPQGTVQETQY
TRBJ2-1 TRBV9 ASSVGLAGYNEQF